A single sample gave rise to the 2 T cell receptor beta chains below, sequenced in a study of CD8 T cells in ankylosing spondylitis. Regarding the study as a whole: In ankylosing spondylitis blood, a motif of roughly eight highly homologous TCR beta variants appeared characteristic.

Antigens of these TCRs are unknown. A single record per CDR3 protein comes from TCRdb applying MiXCR to the 5' RACE reads. Of more than 600,000 distinct CDR3 sequences listed, about 20% are singletons. The sequencing sample was made of blood, either unsorted or a sorted T cell fraction (not recorded which). The receptors were sampled from a male donor with ankylosing spondylitis.

This clonotype was detected only a few times. The chain combines TRBV21-1 with TRBJ2-1; the table's D gene call, TRBD1, was not cross checked with the DNA. TRBV21-1 represents a pseudogene. This CDR3 spans 18 amino acids. CDR3 loop: CANASPFPGGDSYNEQFF. CDR3 DNA: TGTGCCAACGCGTCACCTTTCCCGGGGGGGGACTCCTACAATGAGCAGTTCTTC.

The CDR3 nucleotides are TGTGCCAGCAGTCCTGTAAAGAAGGCTTCTAGCAATCAGCCCCAGCATTTT. Translated: CASSPVKKASSNQPQHF. The chain links TRBV28 to TRBJ1-5; D gene uncertain. CDR1 is MDHEN and CDR2 is SYDVKM in the germline V gene. V lost 5 bases and J 0 bases, leaving 17 bases between the germline ends. The CDR3 contains 17 residues.